The clone carrying this T cell receptor (beta chain) turned up a few times. Its antigen is still unknown. The TCR alpha and TCR beta cDNA libraries, bearing sample barcodes and UMIs, were generated by 5'RACE using constant-segment primers. TCRdb re-called the 5' RACE reads through MiXCR, storing one row per CDR3 protein. Of fewer than 650,000 distinct CDR3 sequences listed, roughly a sixth are singletons. This sample is part of a study of T-cell memory formation after mild COVID-19. Background on the study: Clusters of TCRs were largely donor specific.

Study observations and caveats: Clones that contracted from day 15 to 85 had balanced CD4/CD8; later expanders were CD4+ biased. CD8+ contracting clones occupied EMRA, while CD4+ ones occupied mainly CM and EM.

V lost 6 bases to trimming and J lost 4 bases; unmatched junction nucleotides: 6. Germline values: CDR1 MNHNS, CDR2 SASEGT. There are 15 residues in the CDR3. Sequencing was done on a sample of PBMCs or a T cell subset sorted from them (not recorded which). The chain uses TRBV6-1 and TRBJ2-1, with 10 bases fitting TRBD1. This sequence was found in an adult woman who had mild COVID-19 (a few samples of this study predate the infection). Cell type and time point are not known. Here the CDR3 DNA reads TGTGCCAGCAGCCCCCGGGACAGGGGTTACAATGAGCAGTTCTTC. This codes for CASSPRDRGYNEQFF.